The sequence of this T cell receptor beta chain was determined in a study of blood T cell repertoires in COVID-19. Whole-study context: The United States, Italy and Spain provided the acute and convalescent COVID-19 samples. PBMCs, B-cell-depleted T cells, or T cells provided the cDNA or gDNA that made up the material.

Per the original methods: It was from reference gene primer amplification that nucleated cell counts were estimated. Generated by immunoSEQ multiplex PCR, the TCRdb table keeps only in-frame clones and is missing some. That table is the source of V, J and clone size, and D and trimming were worked out from the DNA. The sample contains hundreds of thousands of clones, about 85% of which appear only once. This CDR3 comprises 14 residues. V was clipped by 8 bases and J by 6 bases; unmatched bases: 3. Germline V lookup: CDR1 MDHEN, CDR2 SYDVKM. The TCR was taken from a man in his sixties who had recovered from COVID-19. Material for sequencing was peripheral blood. The J gene is TRBJ2-2, the V gene TRBV28, with TRBD2 matching over 13 bases. In DNA, the CDR3 is TGTGCCAGCCTAACTAGCGGGGGGGCCGGGGAGCTGTTTTTT. Its protein product is CASLTSGGAGELFF.